This TCR beta chain was captured in a study of shared clonotypes between healthy human individuals (dated by TCRdb to about 2020). General notes on the study: A couple of women and a few men aged 18 to 49 years were included in the cohort. Leukapheresis yielded between about 0.85 and 9 billion PBMCs per donor. To estimate repertoire size and how much clonotype sharing occurs between individuals, the study deeply sequenced the blood TCR repertoires of about 5 healthy adults. Libraries were prepared and TCR repertoires were sequenced by different laboratories using diverse techniques, in order to increase sequencing depth and limit assay-specific biases. For each donor, CD4 naive and CD4 memory were each given three plates, CD8 naive was given two plates, and CD8 memory was given one plate. General study outcomes and caveats: Rarefaction of sorted-subset datasets indicated incomplete sequencing despite the large sequencing depth. Approximately 5% of naive CD4, 3.5% of naive CD8, approximately 2% of memory CD4, and about 0.4% of memory CD8 clonotypes were shared across several donors. Compared with non-shared clonotypes, clonotypes shared by all four sorted-subset donors had higher generation probabilities. The genetic and exposure-history diversity represented was limited by the small number of donors. Larger estimated clonotype richness was generally found for naive subsets than for memory subsets. Sampling was restricted to blood, and TCR repertoires in tissues likely differ from the TCR repertoires found in blood. Pairwise subsampling led to the expectation that sequencing depth would affect the degree of clonotype sharing among donors.

Donors were healthy HIV-negative adults with no recently reported acute infections or vaccinations. Every donor was a Caucasian adult living in Nashville, Tennessee, USA. Magnetic negative selection was used to enrich CD4+ T cells, after which naive cells were positively selected on CD45RA and the negative fraction became the memory subset. Blood was collected by leukapheresis, and PBMCs were isolated by Ficoll-Histopaque density gradient centrifugation and then cryopreserved in liquid nitrogen vapor phase. Purity and quantity of every magnetically sorted T cell population were checked by analytical flow cytometry. Each sorted fraction had its genomic DNA isolated and then quantified by UV absorbance on a Nanodrop 2000c. Turning to this clone: The target of this receptor is not known. Base qualities are not provided; no much larger clone lies one nucleotide away.

TCR CDR3 regions were amplified from genomic DNA by multiplex PCR using the deep immunoSEQ assay. Genomic DNA extracted from each cell subset was distributed evenly over all wells of several immunoSEQ 96-well plates, and each plate served as one replicate. Each replicate PCR for sorted subsets received about 180 ng genomic DNA, equal to about 30,000 T cell genomes. Purified libraries were quantified with a Qubit 3.0 fluorometer, sized on a Bioanalyzer 2100, and re-quantified with the KAPA Library Quantification kit. A separate single-read 150-cycle Illumina NextSeq 550 flow cell was used to sequence each immunoSEQ 96-well plate. Under the source paper's analysis protocol: Because only junctional sequences without quality scores were contained in the immunoSEQ output, filtering matching that applied to full-length reads could not be performed. To assign V/J genes and CDR3, sequences were annotated against IMGT germline references using PyIR, a Python wrapper for IgBLAST v1.9. Reads were removed for weak V/J assignments (E-value above 1e-6), missing CDR3, stop codons, out-of-frame junctions, or ambiguous translated residues. V3J clonotypes were defined as sequences sharing an identical inferred V gene, J gene, and CDR3 amino acid sequence. Percentage overlap between repertoires was calculated by dividing the number of shared unique clonotypes by the size of the smaller repertoire. Three approaches were used to assess repertoire richness: RTK rarefaction, the Chao1 estimator, and Recon v2.1 estimates of unobserved clonotypes. Generation probabilities for all TCRbeta clonotypes obtained by the gDNA method from several donors were computed using OLGA. Held by TCRdb, this immuneACCESS table contains in-frame sequences only and omits some clones. Under half of the omission traces to an unresolved V gene where checked; the cause of the rest is unknown. The DNA was the basis for D and trimming; V, J and clone size are from that table. Here the sample has about 2.3 million clones; under 95% occur a single time. The top ten hold more than 0.35% of the sample.

The receptor was derived from a man younger than 30 in good health. Some clones in this sample may be carry-over from other donors' samples. The source material was naive CD4+ T cells from PBMCs. The cell subset or site label for this specimen denotes: CD45RA+ positively selected.

The CDR3 protein sequence reads: CSVEGTRTGNEQFF. The sequence in DNA is TGCAGCGTTGAAGGAACAAGGACGGGCAATGAGCAGTTCTTC. Recombination joined TRBV29-1 with TRBJ2-1, with no D gene named confidently. Inclusive of the bounding cysteine and phenylalanine, the CDR3 is 14 residues long. Here the CDR3 DNA is all that survives: 42 bases in frame from base 1. V is shortened by 1 base, J by 6 bases, and the region joining them spans 13 bases. CDR1 and CDR2, looked up from the germline V gene, are SQVTM and ANQGSEA.